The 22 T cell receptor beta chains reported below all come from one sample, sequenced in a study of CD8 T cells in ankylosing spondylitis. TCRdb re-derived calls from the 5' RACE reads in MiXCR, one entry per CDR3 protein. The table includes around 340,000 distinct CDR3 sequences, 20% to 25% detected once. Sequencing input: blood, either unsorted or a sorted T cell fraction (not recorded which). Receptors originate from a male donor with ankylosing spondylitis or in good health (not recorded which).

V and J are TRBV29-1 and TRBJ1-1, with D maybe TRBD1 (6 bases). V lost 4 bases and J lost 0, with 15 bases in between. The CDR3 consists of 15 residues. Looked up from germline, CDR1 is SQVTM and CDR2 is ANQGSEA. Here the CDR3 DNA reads TGCAGCGTTGTTAACGGGGGCTCAATGAACACTGAAGCTTTCTTT. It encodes CSVVNGGSMNTEAFF. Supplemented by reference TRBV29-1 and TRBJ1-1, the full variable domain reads SAVISQKPSRDICQRGTSLTIQCQVDSQVTMMFWYRQQPGQSLTLIATANQGSEATYESGFVIDKFPISRPNLTFSTLTVSNMSPEDSSIYLCSVVNGGSMNTEAFFGQGTRLTVV.

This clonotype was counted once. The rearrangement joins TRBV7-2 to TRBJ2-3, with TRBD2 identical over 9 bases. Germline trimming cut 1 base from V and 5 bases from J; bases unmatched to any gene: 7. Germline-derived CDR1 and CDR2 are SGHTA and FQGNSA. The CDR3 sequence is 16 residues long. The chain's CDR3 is CASSLGASGALDTQYF. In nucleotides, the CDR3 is TGTGCCAGCAGCTTAGGCGCTAGCGGGGCCCTAGATACGCAGTATTTT.

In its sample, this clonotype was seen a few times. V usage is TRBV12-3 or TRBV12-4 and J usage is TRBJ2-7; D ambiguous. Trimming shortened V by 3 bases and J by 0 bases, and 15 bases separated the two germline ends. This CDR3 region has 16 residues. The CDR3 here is CASSLLYSDFSYEQYF. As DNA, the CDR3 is TGTGCCAGCAGTTTGCTATATAGTGACTTCTCCTACGAGCAGTACTTC.

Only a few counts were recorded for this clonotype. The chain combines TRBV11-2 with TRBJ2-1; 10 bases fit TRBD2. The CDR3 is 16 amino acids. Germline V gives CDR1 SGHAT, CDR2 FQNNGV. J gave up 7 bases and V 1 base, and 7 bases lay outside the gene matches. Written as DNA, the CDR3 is TGTGCCAGCAGCTTAGGAAGCGGGGGGGCTAGGAATGAGCAGTTCTTC. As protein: CASSLGSGGARNEQFF.

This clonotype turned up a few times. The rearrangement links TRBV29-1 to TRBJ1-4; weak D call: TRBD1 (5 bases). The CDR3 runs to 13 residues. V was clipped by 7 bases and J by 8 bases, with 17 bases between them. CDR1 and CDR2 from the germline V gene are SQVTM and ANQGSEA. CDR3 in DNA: TGCAGCGCCGGGGCAGGGCTGAGCGAAAAACTGTTTTTT. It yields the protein CSAGAGLSEKLFF.

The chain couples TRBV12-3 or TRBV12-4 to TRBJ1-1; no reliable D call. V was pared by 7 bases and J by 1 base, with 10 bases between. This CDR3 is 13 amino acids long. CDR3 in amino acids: CASTYTANTEAFF. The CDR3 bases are TGTGCCAGCACCTATACAGCGAACACTGAAGCTTTCTTT.

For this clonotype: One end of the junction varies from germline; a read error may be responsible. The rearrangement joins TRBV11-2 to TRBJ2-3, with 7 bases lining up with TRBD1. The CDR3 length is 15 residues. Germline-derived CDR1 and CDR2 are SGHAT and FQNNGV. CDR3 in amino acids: CASSTQTGTTDTQYF. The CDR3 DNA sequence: TGCGCCAGCAGCACTCAGACAGGGACCACAGATACGCAGTATTTT.

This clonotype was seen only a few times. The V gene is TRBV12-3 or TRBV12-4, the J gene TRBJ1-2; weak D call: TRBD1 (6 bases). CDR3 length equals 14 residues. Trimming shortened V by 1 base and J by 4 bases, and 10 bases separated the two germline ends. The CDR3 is CASSLDGQFYGYTF. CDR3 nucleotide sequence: TGTGCCAGCAGTTTAGATGGACAGTTCTATGGCTACACCTTC.

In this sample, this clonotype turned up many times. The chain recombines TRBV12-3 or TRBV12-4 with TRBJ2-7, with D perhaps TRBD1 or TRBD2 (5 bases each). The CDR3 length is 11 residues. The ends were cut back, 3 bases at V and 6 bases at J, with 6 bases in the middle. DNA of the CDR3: TGTGCCAGCAGTTTTGGGGGCGAGCAGTACTTC. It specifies CASSFGGEQYF.

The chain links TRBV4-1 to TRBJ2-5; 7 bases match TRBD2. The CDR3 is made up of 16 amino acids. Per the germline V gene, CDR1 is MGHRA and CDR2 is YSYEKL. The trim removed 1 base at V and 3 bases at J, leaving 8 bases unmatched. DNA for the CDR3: TGCGCCAGCAGCCAAGCGCCGGGGACTAATAAAGAGACCCAGTACTTC. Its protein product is CASSQAPGTNKETQYF.

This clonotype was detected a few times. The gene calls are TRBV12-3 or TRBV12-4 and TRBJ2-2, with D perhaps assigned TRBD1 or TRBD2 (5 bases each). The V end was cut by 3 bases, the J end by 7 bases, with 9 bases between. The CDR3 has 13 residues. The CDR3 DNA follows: TGTGCCAGCAGTTTTTCTGGGGGCGGGGAGCTGTTTTTT. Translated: CASSFSGGGELFF.

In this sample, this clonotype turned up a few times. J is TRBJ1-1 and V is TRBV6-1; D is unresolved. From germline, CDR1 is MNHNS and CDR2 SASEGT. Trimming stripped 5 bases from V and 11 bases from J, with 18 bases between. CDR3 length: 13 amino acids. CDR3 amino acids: CASSPGPVGFAFF. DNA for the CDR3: TGTGCCAGCAGTCCAGGCCCCGTGGGGTTTGCTTTCTTT.

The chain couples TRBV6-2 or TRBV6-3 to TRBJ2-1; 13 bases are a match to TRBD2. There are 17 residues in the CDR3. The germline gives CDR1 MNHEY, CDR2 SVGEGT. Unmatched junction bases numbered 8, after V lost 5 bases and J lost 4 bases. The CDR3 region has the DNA TGTGCCAGCAGTAGACTAGCGGGGGGACAAAATTACAATGAGCAGTTCTTC. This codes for CASSRLAGGQNYNEQFF.

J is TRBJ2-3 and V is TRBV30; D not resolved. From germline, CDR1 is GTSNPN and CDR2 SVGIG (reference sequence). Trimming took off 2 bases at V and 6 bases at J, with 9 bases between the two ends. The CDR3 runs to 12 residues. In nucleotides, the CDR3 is TGTGCCTGGAGTATCCTAGGGGATACGCAGTATTTT. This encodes CAWSILGDTQYF.

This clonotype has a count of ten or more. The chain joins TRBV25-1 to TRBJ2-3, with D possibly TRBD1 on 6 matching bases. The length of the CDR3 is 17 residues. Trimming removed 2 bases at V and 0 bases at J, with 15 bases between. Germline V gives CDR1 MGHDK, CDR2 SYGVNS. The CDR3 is CASSEGGGAESTDTQYF. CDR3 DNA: TGTGCCAGCAGTGAAGGGGGCGGTGCGGAAAGCACAGATACGCAGTATTTT.

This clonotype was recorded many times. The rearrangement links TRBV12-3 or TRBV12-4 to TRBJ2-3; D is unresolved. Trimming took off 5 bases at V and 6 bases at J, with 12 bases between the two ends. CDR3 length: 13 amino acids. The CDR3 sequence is CASSPRMRDTQYF. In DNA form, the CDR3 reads TGTGCCAGCAGTCCCCGGATGAGGGATACGCAGTATTTT.

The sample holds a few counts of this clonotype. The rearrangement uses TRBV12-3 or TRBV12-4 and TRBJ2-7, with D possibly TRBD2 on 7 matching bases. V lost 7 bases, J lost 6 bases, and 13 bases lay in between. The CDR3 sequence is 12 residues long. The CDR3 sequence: CASTIGGLEQYF. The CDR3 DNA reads TGTGCCAGCACAATCGGGGGGCTCGAGCAGTACTTC.

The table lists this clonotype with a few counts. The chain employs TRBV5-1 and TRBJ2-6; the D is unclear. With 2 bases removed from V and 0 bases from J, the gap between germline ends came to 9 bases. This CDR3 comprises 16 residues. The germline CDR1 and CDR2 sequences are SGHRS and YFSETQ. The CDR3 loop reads CASSFPLPSGANVLTF. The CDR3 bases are TGCGCCAGCAGCTTTCCACTTCCCTCTGGGGCCAACGTCCTGACTTTC. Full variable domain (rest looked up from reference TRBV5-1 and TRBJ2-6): KAGVTQTPRYLIKTRGQQVTLSCSPISGHRSVSWYQQTPGQGLQFLFEYFSETQRNKGNFPGRFSGRQFSNSRSEMNVSTLELGDSALYLCASSFPLPSGANVLTFGAGSRLTVL.

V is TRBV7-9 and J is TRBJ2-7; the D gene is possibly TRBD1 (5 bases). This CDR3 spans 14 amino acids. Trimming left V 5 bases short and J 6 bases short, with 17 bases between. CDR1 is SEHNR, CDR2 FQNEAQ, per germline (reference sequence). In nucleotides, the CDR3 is TGTGCCAGCAGCCCTAAAACTGGGGCGCCCGAGCAGTACTTC. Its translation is CASSPKTGAPEQYF.

The CDR3 sequence is CASSKRGVLSYNEQFF. CDR3 DNA sequence: TGTGCCAGCAGTAAACGGGGGGTTTTGTCCTACAATGAGCAGTTCTTC. The rearrangement uses TRBV5-6 and TRBJ2-1, with 7 bases that match TRBD2. Germline CDR1 SGHDT, CDR2 YYEEEE. The CDR3 runs 16 residues. The trim removed 5 bases at V and 1 base at J, leaving 9 bases unmatched.

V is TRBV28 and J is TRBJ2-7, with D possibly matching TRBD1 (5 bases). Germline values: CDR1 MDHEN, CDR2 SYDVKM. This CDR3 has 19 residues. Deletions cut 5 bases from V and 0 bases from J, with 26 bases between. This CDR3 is CASSSSRMRSLDTSYEQYF. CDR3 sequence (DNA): TGTGCCAGCAGTAGCAGCCGGATGCGGAGTCTGGACACCTCCTACGAGCAGTACTTC.

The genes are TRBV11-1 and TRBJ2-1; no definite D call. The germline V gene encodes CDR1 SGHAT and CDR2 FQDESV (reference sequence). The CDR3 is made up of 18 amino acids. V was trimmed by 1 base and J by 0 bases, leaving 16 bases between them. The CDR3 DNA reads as TGTGCCAGCAGCTTAGTTAGGGCAGAGAGGAGCTCCTACAATGAGCAGTTCTTC. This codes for CASSLVRAERSSYNEQFF.